This T cell receptor (beta chain) came from a study of technical replicates of blood from a few donors. Sequencing was performed with immunoSEQ multiplex PCR; in TCRdb, only in-frame clones are kept and a portion is missing. The sample lists 60,000 to 85,000 clones; approximately 96% were seen once. The CDR3 has 20 residues. CDR1 and CDR2 from the germline V gene are MDHEN and SYDVKM. With V trimmed by 1 base and J by 5 bases, 17 bases remained unmatched. Sequenced: T cells isolated from PBMCs. This sequence joins TRBV28 and TRBJ2-7; 13 nucleotides agree with TRBD2. The TCR was taken from a human donor in good health. The CDR3 protein is CASSLYPPVRTSGRENEQYF. DNA for the CDR3: TGTGCCAGCAGTTTATATCCCCCGGTCCGGACTAGCGGGAGAGAGAACGAGCAGTACTTC.